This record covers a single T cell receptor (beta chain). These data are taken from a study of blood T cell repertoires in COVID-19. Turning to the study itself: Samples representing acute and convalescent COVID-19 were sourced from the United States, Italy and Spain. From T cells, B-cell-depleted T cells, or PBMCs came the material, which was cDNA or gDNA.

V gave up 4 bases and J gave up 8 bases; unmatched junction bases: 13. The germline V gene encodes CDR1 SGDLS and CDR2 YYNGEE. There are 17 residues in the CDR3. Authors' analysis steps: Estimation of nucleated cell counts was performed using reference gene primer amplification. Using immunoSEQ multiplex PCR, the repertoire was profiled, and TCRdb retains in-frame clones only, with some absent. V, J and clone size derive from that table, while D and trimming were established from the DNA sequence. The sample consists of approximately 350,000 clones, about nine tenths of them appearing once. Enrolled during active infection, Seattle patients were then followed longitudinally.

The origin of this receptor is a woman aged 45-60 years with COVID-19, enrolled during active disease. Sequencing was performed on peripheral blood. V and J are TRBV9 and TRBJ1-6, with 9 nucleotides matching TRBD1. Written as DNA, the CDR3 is TGTGCCAGCAGCATAAGTCCCGGGACAGGGACCGATTCACCCCTCCACTTT. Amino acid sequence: CASSISPGTGTDSPLHF.